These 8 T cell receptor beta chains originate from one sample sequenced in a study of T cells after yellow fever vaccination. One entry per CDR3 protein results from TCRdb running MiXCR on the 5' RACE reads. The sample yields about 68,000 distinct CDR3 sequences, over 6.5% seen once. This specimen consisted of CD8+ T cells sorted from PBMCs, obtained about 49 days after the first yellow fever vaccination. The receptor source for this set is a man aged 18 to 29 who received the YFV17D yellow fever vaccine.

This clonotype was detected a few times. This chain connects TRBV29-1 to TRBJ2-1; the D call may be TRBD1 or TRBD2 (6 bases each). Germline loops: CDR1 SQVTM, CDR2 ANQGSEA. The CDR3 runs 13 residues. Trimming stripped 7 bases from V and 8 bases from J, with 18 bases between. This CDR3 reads CSAASGGGDEQFF. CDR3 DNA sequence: TGCAGCGCCGCCTCCGGGGGCGGGGATGAGCAGTTCTTC.

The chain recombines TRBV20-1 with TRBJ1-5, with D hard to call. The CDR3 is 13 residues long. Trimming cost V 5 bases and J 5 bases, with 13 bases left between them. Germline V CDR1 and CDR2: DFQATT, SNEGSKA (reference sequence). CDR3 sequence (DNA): TGCAGTGCTCTCGACCCCGGGGATCAGCCCCAGCATTTT. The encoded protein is CSALDPGDQPQHF.

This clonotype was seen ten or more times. The CDR3 sequence is CASSQDNNSGANVLTF. CDR3 bases: TGTGCCAGCAGCCAAGATAACAACTCTGGGGCCAACGTCCTGACTTTC. The chain uses TRBV4-2 and TRBJ2-6; D not resolved. The CDR3 length is 16 residues. Germline assignment: CDR1 LGHNA and CDR2 YNFKEQ. V lost 0 bases and J 0 bases, leaving 6 bases between the germline ends.

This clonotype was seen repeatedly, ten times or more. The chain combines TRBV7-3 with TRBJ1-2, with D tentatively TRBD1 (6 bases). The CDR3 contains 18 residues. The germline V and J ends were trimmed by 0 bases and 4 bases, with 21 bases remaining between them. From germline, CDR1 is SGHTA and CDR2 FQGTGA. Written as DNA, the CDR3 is TGTGCCAGCAGCTTAACGTTAATCCGGCAGGGGTGTATCTATGGCTACACCTTC. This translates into CASSLTLIRQGCIYGYTF.

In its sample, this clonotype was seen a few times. This CDR3 is CASSNRGPYGYTF. The CDR3 region has the DNA TGTGCCAGCAGCAACAGGGGGCCCTATGGCTACACCTTC. J is TRBJ1-2 and V is TRBV11-2; TRBD1 agrees at 9 bases. With 5 bases clipped from V and 4 bases from J, the junction kept 2 bases outside the gene matches. Per germline, CDR1 SGHAT and CDR2 FQNNGV. The CDR3 loop spans 13 amino acids.

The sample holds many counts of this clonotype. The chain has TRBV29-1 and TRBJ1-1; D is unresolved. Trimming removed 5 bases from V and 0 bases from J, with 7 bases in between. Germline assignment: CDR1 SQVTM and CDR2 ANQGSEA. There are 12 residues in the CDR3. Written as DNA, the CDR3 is TGCAGCGTTACTGTAATGAACACTGAAGCTTTCTTT. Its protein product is CSVTVMNTEAFF.

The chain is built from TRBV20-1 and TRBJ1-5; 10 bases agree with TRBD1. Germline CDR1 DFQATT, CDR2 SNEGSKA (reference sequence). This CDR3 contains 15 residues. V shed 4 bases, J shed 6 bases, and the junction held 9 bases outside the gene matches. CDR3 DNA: TGCAGTGCTAACGGAAGACAGGGGGCCAGTCAGCCCCAGCATTTT. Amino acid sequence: CSANGRQGASQPQHF.

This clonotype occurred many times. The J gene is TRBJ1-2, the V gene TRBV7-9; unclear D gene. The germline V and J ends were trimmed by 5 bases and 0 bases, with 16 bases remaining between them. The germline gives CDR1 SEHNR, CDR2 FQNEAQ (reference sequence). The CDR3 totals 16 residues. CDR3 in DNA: TGTGCCAGCAGCCCCCCCATTTGGGAAGCTAACTATGGCTACACCTTC. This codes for CASSPPIWEANYGYTF.